This T cell receptor (beta chain) was found in a study of blood T cell repertoires in COVID-19. As originally analysed: It was from reference gene primer amplification that nucleated cell counts were estimated. Assay: immunoSEQ multiplex PCR; the TCRdb copy retains only in-frame clones and omits some. That table is the source of V, J and clone size, and D and trimming were worked out from the DNA. The table has hundreds of thousands of clones, around 90% seen once. Looked up from germline, CDR1 is MNHEY and CDR2 is SMNVEV (reference sequence). This CDR3 spans 13 amino acids. The V end lost 5 bases, the J end lost 2 bases, and 10 bases lay between the germline ends.

What was sequenced was peripheral blood. The sequence was obtained from a man aged 18 to 29 with active or convalescent COVID-19. The chain carries TRBV27 and TRBJ2-7, with D possibly matching TRBD1 (6 bases). The CDR3 DNA reads as TGTGCCAGCAGTGGGAACAGGGCCTACGAGCAGTACTTC. Translated, it gives CASSGNRAYEQYF.